These 27 T cell receptor beta chains came from one sample sequenced in a study of cytomegalovirus exposure and HLA in healthy donors. The PCR was carried out with 60 Vbeta primers and 13 Jbeta primers. The protocol was immunoSEQ multiplex PCR, while the TCRdb copy is restricted to in-frame clones and leaves out a portion. The repertoire holds roughly 99,000 clones, 77% seen once, with about 4.3% in the top ten. Sequencing used PBMCs. All receptors come from a male donor in good health and CMV-seronegative.

V is TRBV19 and J is TRBJ1-5, with a weak D call TRBD1 (5 bases). The CDR3 is 15 residues long. Looked up from germline, CDR1 is LNHDA and CDR2 is SQIVND (reference sequence). V gave up 3 bases and J gave up 2 bases, with 11 bases separating them. The CDR3 nucleotides read TGTGCCAGTAGTATCCAGGGTTTCGGCAATCAGCCCCAGCATTTT. This codes for CASSIQGFGNQPQHF.

This chain links TRBV6-5 with TRBJ1-2; D is undetermined. Trimming took 6 bases from V and 8 from J, leaving 16 bases between them. The CDR3 runs to 13 residues. Germline assignment: CDR1 MNHEY and CDR2 SVGAGI. The CDR3 loop is CASSPGRSGGYTF. CDR3 coding DNA: TGTGCCAGCAGCCCCGGGAGGAGTGGAGGCTACACCTTC.

DNA of the CDR3: TGTGCCAGCAGCCAGATAACAGGGGAGGACGCGAACACCGGGGAGCTGTTTTTT. This sequence encodes CASSQITGEDANTGELFF. V gene TRBV11-2 combines with J gene TRBJ2-2; TRBD1 is a possible D gene (7 bases). This CDR3 has 18 amino acids. Germline V CDR1 and CDR2: SGHAT, FQNNGV. V lost 5 bases to trimming and J lost 0 bases, with 19 bases between them.

The table lists this clone with a few counts. This chain uses TRBV5-1 with TRBJ1-3, with TRBD1 matching over 10 bases. Germline values: CDR1 SGHRS, CDR2 YFSETQ. This CDR3 is 17 amino acids long. V shed 4 bases and J 0 bases; nucleotides not matched to a gene: 7. As DNA, the CDR3 is TGCGCCAGCAGCCGACAGGGGGCCACCCTCTCTGGAAACACCATATATTTT. Encoded protein: CASSRQGATLSGNTIYF.

The V and J genes are TRBV7-8 and TRBJ1-2; weak D call: TRBD1 (5 bases). V was pared by 1 base and J by 10 bases, with 10 bases between. Germline V gives CDR1 SGHVS, CDR2 FQNEAQ. The CDR3 is made up of 12 amino acids. The DNA for the CDR3 is TGTGCCAGCAGCTTAGAGGGGATGTACTACACCTTC. Its protein is CASSLEGMYYTF. Full variable domain (rest looked up from reference TRBV7-8 and TRBJ1-2): GAGVSQSPRYKVAKRGQDVALRCDPISGHVSLFWYQQALGQGPEFLTYFQNEAQLDKSGLPSDRFFAERPEGSVSTLKIQRTQQEDSAVYLCASSLEGMYYTFGSGTRLTVV.

The chain uses TRBV6-5 and TRBJ2-5, with 10 bases identical to TRBD1. Judging by the DNA end, TRBJ2-7 fits better; the J call may be wrong. Germline V gene lookup returns CDR1 MNHEY and CDR2 SVGAGI. The CDR3 spans 15 residues. In nucleotides, the CDR3 is TGTGCCAGCAAGGCCGGGACAGGGGACTTCTACGAGCAGTACTTC. Its translation is CASKAGTGDFYEQYF.

V is TRBV5-1 and J is TRBJ1-1, with D perhaps matching TRBD1 (5 bases). Trimming took off 0 bases at V and 5 bases at J, with 20 bases between the two ends. Germline V gene sequence: CDR1 SGHRS, CDR2 YFSETQ. CDR3 length: 17 residues. The CDR3 loop reads CASSLDIAGLMETEAFF. CDR3 nucleotide sequence: TGCGCCAGCAGCTTGGACATTGCGGGACTCATGGAGACTGAAGCTTTCTTT.

V is TRBV7-8 and J is TRBJ1-2, with a weak D call TRBD1 (5 bases). The V end was cut by 1 base, the J end by 4 bases, with 10 bases between. The CDR3 length is 14 residues. Germline V lookup: CDR1 SGHVS, CDR2 FQNEAQ. The CDR3 DNA reads TGTGCCAGCAGCTTAGAGGGGCCTTCCTATGGCTACACCTTC. Translation: CASSLEGPSYGYTF.

This clone was detected a few times. V gene TRBV5-1 combines with J gene TRBJ2-3; a weak D match, TRBD2 (5 bases). V was cut by 4 bases and J by 0 bases, with 12 bases left in between. Germline V gene lookup returns CDR1 SGHRS and CDR2 YFSETQ. This CDR3 has 15 residues. This chain's CDR3 is CASSPDSPSTDTQYF. The CDR3 DNA follows: TGCGCCAGCAGCCCGGACTCGCCTAGCACAGATACGCAGTATTTT.

The rearrangement links TRBV28 to TRBJ1-3, with D perhaps TRBD1 (6 bases). This CDR3 contains 16 residues. Germline V CDR1 and CDR2: MDHEN, SYDVKM. V gave up 6 bases and J gave up 0 bases, with 15 bases separating them. CDR3 DNA: TGTGCCAGCAGCTGGGGGAGGGGACACTCTGGAAACACCATATATTTT. Protein product: CASSWGRGHSGNTIYF.

This rearrangement joins TRBV7-2 to TRBJ2-1, with 10 bases fitting TRBD1. The V gene's germline CDR1 is SGHTA and CDR2 FQGNSA. CDR3 length: 15 residues. V shed 1 base and J 9 bases; nucleotides not matched to a gene: 6. The chain's CDR3 is CASSLGGTGDSEQFF. DNA for the CDR3: TGTGCCAGCAGCTTAGGAGGGACAGGGGATAGTGAGCAGTTCTTC.

The chain employs TRBV4-2 and TRBJ1-5, with D possibly matching TRBD1 (6 bases). This CDR3 spans 16 amino acids. V lost 1 base to trimming and J lost 6 bases, with 16 bases between them. Germline CDR1 reads LGHNA; CDR2 reads YNFKEQ. CDR3 DNA: TGTGCCAGCAGCCAAGTCGGGACAAGACGGGCTCAGCCCCAGCATTTT. Translation gives CASSQVGTRRAQPQHF.

The chain is built from TRBV2 and TRBJ2-7; D ambiguous. Trimming removed 10 bases from V and 2 bases from J, with 6 bases in between. Looked up from germline, CDR1 is SNHLY and CDR2 is FYNNEI. There are 10 residues in the CDR3. The CDR3, as DNA: TGTGCCATCCGTCCCTACGAGCAGTACTTC. As protein: CAIRPYEQYF.

Only one count was recorded for this clone. The V gene is TRBV13, the J gene TRBJ2-1; 7 bases fit TRBD2. V shed 1 base, J shed 0 bases, and the junction held 3 bases outside the gene matches. The CDR3 runs to 16 residues. Germline V gives CDR1 PRHDT, CDR2 FYEKMQ (reference sequence). In nucleotides, the CDR3 is TGTGCCAGCAGCTTAGCAGGACTAGTCTCCTACAATGAGCAGTTCTTC. Its translation: CASSLAGLVSYNEQFF.

Regarding this clone: The same CDR3 arises from other DNA sequences in this sample as well. J is TRBJ1-1 and V is TRBV19; D perhaps matches TRBD1 (5 bases). Germline CDR1 is LNHDA and CDR2 is SQIVND (reference sequence). V was cut by 2 bases and J by 3 bases, with 7 bases left in between. The CDR3 covers 13 residues. The CDR3 reads CASSIKGDTEAFF. CDR3 DNA: TGTGCCAGTAGTATAAAAGGGGACACTGAAGCTTTCTTT.

The J gene is TRBJ2-5, the V gene TRBV25-1; D unresolved. V lost 1 base and J 1 base, leaving 4 bases between the germline ends. Germline lookup yields CDR1 MGHDK and CDR2 SYGVNS. The CDR3 extends over 13 amino acids. The CDR3 here is CASSESSQETQYF. The DNA of the CDR3 is TGTGCCAGCAGTGAATCCAGCCAAGAGACCCAGTACTTC. Full variable domain (missing parts from reference TRBV25-1 and TRBJ2-5): EADIYQTPRYLVIGTGKKITLECSQTMGHDKMYWYQQDPGMELHLIHYSYGVNSTEKGDLSSESTVSRIRTEHFPLTLESARPSHTSQYLCASSESSQETQYFGPGTRLLVL.

This clone was seen just once. The V gene is TRBV19, the J gene TRBJ1-1; D is perhaps TRBD1 (5 bases). Trimming left V 6 bases short and J 1 base short, with 15 bases between. Germline V gene data show CDR1 as LNHDA and CDR2 as SQIVND (reference sequence). The CDR3 runs 15 residues. CDR3: CASRVLDKPNTEAFF. DNA for the CDR3: TGTGCCAGTAGGGTGTTGGACAAACCGAACACTGAAGCTTTCTTT.

This rearrangement joins TRBV5-1 to TRBJ1-4; no clear D gene. The ends were cut back, 4 bases at V and 5 bases at J, with 9 bases in the middle. The germline V gene encodes CDR1 SGHRS and CDR2 YFSETQ. CDR3 length equals 13 residues. CDR3 protein: CASSPVPNEKLFF. CDR3 coding DNA: TGCGCCAGCAGCCCCGTTCCGAATGAAAAACTGTTTTTT.

This chain joins TRBV10-3 and TRBJ2-7; 8 bases are shared with TRBD1. V gave up 5 bases and J gave up 12 bases; unmatched junction bases: 21. This CDR3 comprises 16 residues. Germline V gene data show CDR1 as ENHRY and CDR2 as SYGVKD. This chain's CDR3 is CAISSGGRTDPPSRYF. For the CDR3, the DNA is TGTGCCATCAGTTCAGGGGGCAGGACCGATCCACCTTCTCGGTACTTC.

This clone occurred a few times. The chain joins TRBV6-1 to TRBJ2-1, with D perhaps TRBD1 (5 bases). Germline values: CDR1 MNHNS, CDR2 SASEGT. The CDR3 is made up of 14 amino acids. V was trimmed by 0 bases and J by 9 bases, leaving 12 bases between them. The CDR3 loop reads CASSEAIGAAEQFF. DNA of the CDR3: TGTGCCAGCAGTGAAGCAATTGGGGCGGCTGAGCAGTTCTTC.

J is TRBJ2-5 and V is TRBV15, with 7 bases fitting TRBD1. The CDR3 covers 14 residues. Losses at the gene ends were 0 bases for V and 5 bases for J; bases not matched to a gene: 3. Germline CDR1 reads LNHNV; CDR2 reads YYDKDF (reference sequence). CDR3 region: CATSRDEGAETQYF. The CDR3 nucleotides read TGTGCCACCAGCAGAGATGAGGGGGCGGAGACCCAGTACTTC.

This rearrangement joins TRBV6-4 to TRBJ2-1; 10 nucleotides match TRBD1. Germline V gene data show CDR1 as MRHNA and CDR2 as SNTAGT. The CDR3 totals 14 residues. V shed 4 bases, J shed 10 bases, and the junction held 7 bases outside the gene matches. The CDR3 DNA follows: TGTGCCAGCAGTGGCCGGGACAGGGGACGGGAGCAGTTCTTC. Its translation: CASSGRDRGREQFF.

This clone was counted only a few times. V gene TRBV28 combines with J gene TRBJ2-3; the match to TRBD2 covers 11 bases. J gave up 6 bases and V 4 bases, and 6 bases lay outside the gene matches. CDR1 and CDR2 (germline): MDHEN, SYDVKM. The CDR3 sequence is 15 residues long. CDR3 DNA: TGTGCCAGCAGTTCAAGACTAGCGGGGCTGGATACGCAGTATTTT. Translated, it gives CASSSRLAGLDTQYF.

The chain carries TRBV6-5 and TRBJ2-1; TRBD1 matches 7 bases. Unmatched junction bases numbered 4, after V lost 6 bases and J lost 5 bases. CDR1 and CDR2 from the germline V gene are MNHEY and SVGAGI. The CDR3 sequence is 13 residues long. The CDR3 loop is CASRRDSHNEQFF. The CDR3 nucleotides are TGTGCCAGCAGACGGGACAGCCACAATGAGCAGTTCTTC.

The rearrangement joins TRBV29-1 to TRBJ2-7, with 7 bases lining up with TRBD2. Trimming took 1 base from V and 1 from J; bases not matched to a gene: 7. CDR1 and CDR2 (germline): SQVTM, ANQGSEA. CDR3 size: 15 residues. CDR3: CSVEGWWEGSYEQYF. Here the CDR3 DNA reads TGCAGCGTTGAAGGTTGGTGGGAGGGGTCCTACGAGCAGTACTTC.

V is TRBV9 and J is TRBJ2-7; D may be TRBD1 (5 bases). V was pared by 3 bases and J by 4 bases, with 17 bases between. This CDR3 contains 15 residues. CDR1 and CDR2 (germline): SGDLS, YYNGEE. This CDR3 is CASSARPDRTYEQYF. For the CDR3, the DNA is TGTGCCAGCAGCGCGCGGCCCGACAGAACATACGAGCAGTACTTC.

This clone turned up a few times. V and J are TRBV28 and TRBJ2-7, with D possibly being TRBD1 (6 bases). V was trimmed by 7 bases and J by 4 bases, leaving 17 bases between them. CDR1 is MDHEN, CDR2 SYDVKM, per germline. This CDR3 is built from 14 residues. CDR3 DNA: TGTGCCAGCACCCCGGGACAAGGAACTTACGAGCAGTACTTC. Translation gives CASTPGQGTYEQYF.